This entry lists 28 T cell receptor beta chains sequenced from one sample in a study of blood T cell repertoires in COVID-19 (TCRdb year 2020). The method was the immunoSEQ multiplex PCR assay. What TCRdb holds here is the immuneACCESS table cut down to in-frame rearrangements. Part of the clones is not present; checked against another copy, under half of the missing clones reflect an unresolved V gene, and the others are unexplained. This sample holds some 200,000 clones; about nine tenths were observed only once. 4.5% to 7.5% of the sample rests with the top ten. The sequencing sample was made of peripheral blood. The receptors shown here come from a man older than 75 with acute or convalescent COVID-19.

The gene calls are TRBV19 and TRBJ2-1, with 11 bases identical to TRBD2. Germline V gives CDR1 LNHDA, CDR2 SQIVND (reference sequence). This CDR3 spans 15 amino acids. The junction had 9 bases not matched to a gene; V was cut back by 4 bases and J by 10 bases. Here the CDR3 reads CASSKELAGDGEQFF. The CDR3 DNA reads as TGTGCCAGTAGTAAAGAACTAGCGGGAGACGGCGAGCAGTTCTTC.

The chain links TRBV18 to TRBJ2-7; TRBD1 matches 7 bases. Losses at the gene ends were 4 bases for V and 5 bases for J; bases not matched to a gene: 11. The germline gives CDR1 KGHSH, CDR2 LQKENI. This CDR3 has 15 residues. This CDR3 is CASSLNRLQGNEQYF. CDR3 sequence (DNA): TGTGCCAGCTCACTTAACCGTTTACAGGGGAACGAGCAGTACTTC.

The J gene is TRBJ1-5, the V gene TRBV20-1, with 7 positions matching TRBD1. The CDR3 consists of 14 residues. In germline, CDR1 is DFQATT, CDR2 SNEGSKA (reference sequence). V trimming: 3 bases; J trimming: 4 bases; junction bases outside the gene matches: 6. This chain's CDR3 is CSASRQGGNQPQHF. The CDR3 region has the DNA TGCAGTGCTAGTAGACAGGGCGGTAATCAGCCCCAGCATTTT.

J is TRBJ1-5 and V is TRBV7-9; 7 bases match TRBD1. CDR3 size: 15 residues. V shed 2 bases and J 5 bases; nucleotides not matched to a gene: 6. Per the germline V gene, CDR1 is SEHNR and CDR2 is FQNEAQ (reference sequence). Written as DNA, the CDR3 is TGTGCCAGCAGCTTAATAGGGGGCGCGGATCAGCCCCAGCATTTT. Encoded protein: CASSLIGGADQPQHF.

V and J are TRBV6-5 and TRBJ2-2; perhaps TRBD2 as D (5 bases). V lost 11 bases and J lost 2, with 18 bases in between. From germline, CDR1 is MNHEY and CDR2 SVGAGI. The CDR3 sequence is 15 residues long. The CDR3 is CAGSKLAYNTGELFF. In DNA, the CDR3 is TGTGCCGGAAGTAAGCTAGCTTATAACACCGGGGAGCTGTTTTTT.

The chain joins TRBV5-6 to TRBJ2-7, with D possibly TRBD2 on 5 matching bases. The V and J ends lost 3 bases and 5 bases respectively, with 15 bases between them. Germline V gene data show CDR1 as SGHDT and CDR2 as YYEEEE. CDR3 length equals 14 residues. CDR3 region: CASSSRRPGDEQYV. The CDR3 nucleotides are TGTGCCAGCAGCTCGCGGAGGCCCGGGGACGAGCAGTACGTC.

The chain joins TRBV19 to TRBJ2-5, with TRBD2 identical over 9 bases. After removal of 8 bases from V and 5 bases from J, the junction contained 12 bases not matched to a gene. CDR3 length: 15 residues. Germline V gene sequence: CDR1 LNHDA, CDR2 SQIVND (reference sequence). The CDR3 loop is CASLPTGTSWETQYF. For the CDR3, the DNA is TGTGCCAGTTTACCGACCGGGACTAGCTGGGAGACCCAGTACTTC.

The J gene is TRBJ2-1, the V gene TRBV30; 7 positions agree with TRBD2. This CDR3 spans 16 amino acids. V shed 5 bases, J shed 7 bases, and the junction held 17 bases outside the gene matches. Per germline, CDR1 GTSNPN and CDR2 SVGIG (reference sequence). CDR3 protein: CAWGGGGRRFMNEQFF. CDR3 DNA sequence: TGTGCCTGGGGGGGAGGCGGGAGAAGGTTCATGAATGAGCAGTTCTTC.

This chain links TRBV19 with TRBJ1-3, with D tentatively TRBD1 (5 bases). V lost 8 bases to trimming and J lost 2 bases, with 13 bases between them. CDR3 length equals 14 residues. CDR1 and CDR2 from the germline V gene are LNHDA and SQIVND (reference sequence). CDR3 loop: CASQRAGTGNTIYF. The CDR3 nucleotides are TGTGCCAGTCAACGGGCAGGGACTGGAAACACCATATATTTT.

This chain joins TRBV28 and TRBJ1-5, with D possibly matching TRBD1 (6 bases). There are 17 residues in the CDR3. V was clipped by 3 bases and J by 7 bases, with 22 bases between them. The germline V gene encodes CDR1 MDHEN and CDR2 SYDVKM. CDR3 amino acids: CASSLGGRRTTGQPQHF. CDR3 nucleotides: TGTGCCAGCAGTTTGGGGGGGCGGAGGACCACGGGACAGCCCCAGCATTTT.

The chain carries TRBV3-1 (or the pseudogene TRBV3-2) and TRBJ1-1; 7 nucleotides agree with TRBD1. The germline CDR1 and CDR2 sequences are LGHDT and YNNKEL (reference sequence). J was trimmed by 4 bases and V by 4 bases; bases with no gene match: 6. The CDR3 sequence is 14 residues long. CDR3 sequence reads: CASSPQGLSTEAFF. DNA for the CDR3: TGTGCCAGCAGCCCACAGGGGTTGAGCACTGAAGCTTTCTTT.

The chain uses TRBV6-5 and TRBJ2-7; D not certain. The CDR3 is 13 residues long. V lost 6 bases, J lost 7 bases, and 16 bases lay in between. Looked up from germline, CDR1 is MNHEY and CDR2 is SVGAGI. CDR3 sequence (DNA): TGTGCCAGCAGGCGGAGAGCCTTTGAGGAGCAGTACTTC. It is translated as CASRRRAFEEQYF.

Concerning this clone: A junction boundary mismatches the germline segment, possibly from a read error. V and J are TRBV3-1 (or the pseudogene TRBV3-2) and TRBJ1-3; D is ambiguous. The CDR3 has 14 residues. CDR1 LGHDT and CDR2 YNNKEL come from the germline V gene (reference sequence). The CDR3 loop reads CASSQQVTGSTIYF. The CDR3 coding sequence is TGTGCCAGCAGCCAACAGGTAACTGGAAGCACCATATATTTT.

This chain connects TRBV12-3 or TRBV12-4 to TRBJ2-3; no reliable D call. Trimming pared 0 bases from V and 2 bases from J, leaving 3 bases between. This CDR3 is built from 13 residues. CDR3 nucleotide sequence: TGTGCCAGCAGTTTAGCCCACACAGATACGCAGTATTTT. Its translation is CASSLAHTDTQYF.

This clone was counted a single time. V usage is TRBV5-1 and J usage is TRBJ2-3, with a tentative D call TRBD1 (5 bases). Deletions cut 4 bases from V and 3 bases from J, with 6 bases between. The germline V gene encodes CDR1 SGHRS and CDR2 YFSETQ. This CDR3 comprises 12 residues. For the CDR3, the DNA is TGCGCCAGCAGCAAGGGGACAGATACGCAGTATTTT. This codes for CASSKGTDTQYF.

V usage is TRBV12-2 and J usage is TRBJ2-2; TRBD2, the table's D call, lacks a check against the DNA. TRBV12-2 is described as a pseudogene. The CDR3 loop spans 17 amino acids. The CDR3: CASRFGVIAMNTGELFF. DNA of the CDR3: TGTGCAAGTCGCTTTGGAGTGATAGCGATGAACACCGGGGAGCTGTTTTTT.

This chain joins TRBV6-6 and TRBJ1-1, with D possibly TRBD1 on 6 matching bases. Germline CDR1 MNHNY, CDR2 SVGAGI (reference sequence). V lost 5 bases to trimming and J lost 1 base, with 8 bases between them. The CDR3 sequence is 13 residues long. CDR3 amino acids: CASSTQGNTEAFF. For the CDR3, the DNA is TGTGCCAGCAGTACACAGGGGAACACTGAAGCTTTCTTT.

In this sample, this clone turned up once. This chain links TRBV5-4 with TRBJ2-2; possible D gene TRBD1, 6 bases. Germline values: CDR1 SGHNT, CDR2 YYREEE (reference sequence). The CDR3 contains 13 residues. Trimming shortened V by 4 bases and J by 8 bases, and 12 bases separated the two germline ends. DNA for the CDR3: TGTGCCAGCAGCCCGGGGACACAGGGGGAGCTGTTTTTT. This translates into CASSPGTQGELFF.

This chain uses TRBV12-3 or TRBV12-4 with TRBJ2-4; D might be TRBD2 (5 bases). V gave up 1 base and J gave up 7 bases, with 8 bases separating them. CDR3 length: 13 amino acids. This chain's CDR3 is CASSLGGRNIQYF. The CDR3 DNA reads as TGTGCCAGCAGTTTAGGAGGGCGGAACATTCAGTACTTC.

V gene TRBV3-1 (or the pseudogene TRBV3-2) combines with J gene TRBJ2-7, with TRBD1 matching over 7 bases. The germline V gene encodes CDR1 LGHDT and CDR2 YNNKEL (reference sequence). The CDR3 covers 14 residues. J gave up 4 bases and V 1 base, and 4 bases lay outside the gene matches. The CDR3 sequence: CASSQVDRAYEQYF. DNA of the CDR3: TGTGCCAGCAGCCAAGTCGACAGGGCATACGAGCAGTACTTC.

The chain employs TRBV7-9 and TRBJ1-6; 7 bases line up with TRBD1. The CDR3 runs 14 residues. The V and J ends lost 3 bases and 10 bases, in that order; junction bases with no gene match: 6. The germline V gene encodes CDR1 SEHNR and CDR2 FQNEAQ (reference sequence). CDR3 DNA: TGTGCCAGCAGCTTTGAGGGGGCAGGATCACCCCTCCACTTT. It encodes CASSFEGAGSPLHF.

The rearrangement uses TRBV11-2 and TRBJ2-5; 7 nucleotides match TRBD1. The CDR3 extends over 16 amino acids. The ends lost 2 bases at V and 5 bases at J; junction bases unmatched: 11. CDR1 and CDR2 from the germline V gene are SGHAT and FQNNGV. The CDR3 sequence: CASSLKGGRSGETQYF. DNA for the CDR3: TGTGCCAGCAGCTTAAAAGGGGGCAGAAGTGGGGAGACCCAGTACTTC.

The chain links TRBV11-1 to TRBJ2-7, with D possibly matching TRBD2 (5 bases). V lost 5 bases and J 4 bases, leaving 21 bases between the germline ends. The V gene's germline CDR1 is SGHAT and CDR2 FQDESV (reference sequence). CDR3 length: 16 residues. The DNA of the CDR3 is TGTGCCAGCAGCGTCGCGGGCACTAGTTCTACGTACGAGCAGTACTTC. Translating gives CASSVAGTSSTYEQYF.

The V and J genes are TRBV28 and TRBJ2-3; TRBD2 is a possible D gene (6 bases). The CDR3 extends over 13 amino acids. Germline CDR1 MDHEN, CDR2 SYDVKM. V lost 10 bases and J lost 4, with 15 bases in between. CDR3 region: CATTGLLPDTQYF. The CDR3 DNA follows: TGTGCCACTACGGGACTCCTCCCAGATACGCAGTATTTT.

The chain links TRBV27 to TRBJ1-6, with unresolved D. In germline, CDR1 is MNHEY, CDR2 SMNVEV (reference sequence). Trimming cost V 8 bases and J 10 bases, with 12 bases left between them. CDR3 size: 12 residues. The CDR3 sequence: CASALLGSPLHF. DNA for the CDR3: TGTGCCAGCGCCCTATTGGGCTCACCCCTCCACTTT.

This clone was recorded a few times. This chain uses TRBV29-1 with TRBJ2-2; 13 nucleotides align to TRBD2. CDR1 is SQVTM, CDR2 ANQGSEA, per germline. This CDR3 comprises 16 residues. V shed 6 bases, J shed 6 bases, and the junction held 10 bases outside the gene matches. CDR3 loop: CSVWTSGGGRPGELFF. For the CDR3, the DNA is TGCAGCGTCTGGACTAGCGGGGGTGGCCGTCCCGGGGAGCTGTTTTTT.

The V gene is TRBV6-5, the J gene TRBJ2-2; 11 positions match TRBD2. The CDR3 loop spans 15 amino acids. Unmatched junction bases numbered 4, after V lost 4 bases and J lost 6 bases. Germline V gene data show CDR1 as MNHEY and CDR2 as SVGAGI. CDR3 region: CASSSLAGEAGELFF. CDR3 in DNA: TGTGCCAGCAGTTCACTAGCGGGAGAGGCCGGGGAGCTGTTTTTT.

This clone was found once. CDR3 sequence (DNA): TGTGCCAGCAGCTTAGGACTAGCGGGAGGGTTTGAGCAGTTCTTC. This sequence encodes CASSLGLAGGFEQFF. The chain joins TRBV11-3 to TRBJ2-1; TRBD2 matches 14 bases. The CDR3 runs 15 residues. Per the germline V gene, CDR1 is SGHNT and CDR2 is YENEEA. V shed 1 base and J 9 bases; nucleotides not matched to a gene: 2. Using reference TRBV11-3 and TRBJ2-1 for the parts outside the CDR3, the full variable domain is EAGVVQSPRYKIIEKKQPVAFWCNPISGHNTLYWYLQNLGQGPELLIRYENEEAVDDSQLPKDRFSAERLKGVDSTLKIQPAELGDSAVYLCASSLGLAGGFEQFFGPGTRLTVL.